Shown below are 5 T cell receptor beta chains from a single sample sequenced in a study of blood T cell repertoires in COVID-19. The data were produced by immunoSEQ multiplex PCR, yet TCRdb's version contains in-frame clones alone and is incomplete. Counted here are roughly 120,000 clones, 75% to 90% occurring once; the ten biggest clones make up around 1.2%. The sequenced material came from peripheral blood. The source of these receptors is a human donor in a cohort sampled during active COVID-19.

The chain joins TRBV29-1 to TRBJ1-2, with TRBD1 matching 7 bases. V was clipped by 7 bases and J by 1 base; unmatched bases: 9. CDR1 is SQVTM and CDR2 is ANQGSEA in the germline V gene. This CDR3 contains 14 residues. Here the CDR3 DNA reads TGCAGCGCTCCCGACAGGGCCCTTAACTATGGCTACACCTTC. Translation gives CSAPDRALNYGYTF.

The V call is TRBV5-4, the J call TRBJ1-1, with 7 bases fitting TRBD1. The junction had 11 bases not matched to a gene; V was cut back by 4 bases and J by 2 bases. Germline V CDR1 and CDR2: SGHNT, YYREEE (reference sequence). The CDR3 spans 16 residues. Written as DNA, the CDR3 is TGTGCCAGCAGCGACCGACAGGGCGGTCGTAACACTGAAGCTTTCTTT. Protein sequence: CASSDRQGGRNTEAFF.

This rearrangement joins TRBV9 to TRBJ2-3; no firm D call. The CDR3 loop spans 15 amino acids. The germline V gene has CDR1 SGDLS and CDR2 YYNGEE. Trimming took 1 base from V and 4 from J, leaving 13 bases between them. The CDR3 nucleotides read TGTGCCAGCAGCGTACTGCCAACTTCTTCAGATACGCAGTATTTT. Translated: CASSVLPTSSDTQYF. The whole variable domain, remainder taken from reference TRBV9 and TRBJ2-3, is DSGVTQTPKHLITATGQRVTLRCSPRSGDLSVYWYQQSLDQGLQFLIQYYNGEERAKGNILERFSAQQFPDLHSELNLSSLELGDSALYFCASSVLPTSSDTQYFGPGTRLTVL.

The chain is built from TRBV11-2 and TRBJ2-7; possibly TRBD1 for D (5 bases). Looked up from germline, CDR1 is SGHAT and CDR2 is FQNNGV. CDR3 size: 14 residues. With 0 bases removed from V and 3 bases from J, the gap between germline ends came to 9 bases. This CDR3 reads CASSLDRVRYEQYF. For the CDR3, the DNA is TGTGCCAGCAGCTTAGACAGGGTGCGCTACGAGCAGTACTTC.

This chain joins TRBV7-9 and TRBJ2-3; 10 bases are a match to TRBD1. The germline V gene encodes CDR1 SEHNR and CDR2 FQNEAQ (reference sequence). With V trimmed by 4 bases and J by 4 bases, 11 bases remained unmatched. The CDR3 is 17 amino acids. The CDR3 DNA follows: TGTGCCAGCAGCTCCAGCCCGACAGGGGGCTTTTCAGATACGCAGTATTTT. Protein: CASSSSPTGGFSDTQYF.